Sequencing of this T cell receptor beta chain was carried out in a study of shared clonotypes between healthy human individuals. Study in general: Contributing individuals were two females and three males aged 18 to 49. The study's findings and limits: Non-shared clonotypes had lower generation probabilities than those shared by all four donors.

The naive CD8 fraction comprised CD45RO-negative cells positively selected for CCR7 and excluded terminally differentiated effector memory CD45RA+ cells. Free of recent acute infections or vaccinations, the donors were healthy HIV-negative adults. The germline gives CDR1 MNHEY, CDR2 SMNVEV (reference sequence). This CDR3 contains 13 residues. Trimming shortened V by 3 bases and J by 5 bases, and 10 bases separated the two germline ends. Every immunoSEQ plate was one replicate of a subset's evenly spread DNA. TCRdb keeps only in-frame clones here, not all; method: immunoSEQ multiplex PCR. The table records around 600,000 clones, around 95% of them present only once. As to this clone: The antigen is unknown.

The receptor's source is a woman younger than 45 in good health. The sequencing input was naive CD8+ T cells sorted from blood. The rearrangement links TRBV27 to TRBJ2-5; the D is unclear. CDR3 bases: TGTGCCAGCAGTTTGGCCCCATCGGAGACCCAGTACTTC. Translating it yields CASSLAPSETQYF.